The entry below describes one TCR beta chain. The data stem from a study of long-term antiretroviral therapy in people with HIV. Germline loops: CDR1 SGHKS, CDR2 YYEKEE (reference sequence). Between the trimmed V and J ends, which lost 3 bases and 1 base, there was a span of 13 bases. The length of the CDR3 is 15 residues. With survey level as its setting, the immunoSEQ assay was v3.0. The data were produced by immunoSEQ multiplex PCR, yet TCRdb's version contains in-frame clones alone and is incomplete. The sample has approximately 24,000 clones; roughly 80% are singletons. This TCR was recovered from a woman in her 30s with HIV. Source: unsorted PBMCs, taken 1.1 years before starting antiretroviral therapy. The V and J genes are TRBV5-5 and TRBJ1-1, with D perhaps TRBD1 (5 bases). CDR3 sequence reads: CASSSLPGWNTEAFF. The CDR3 nucleotides are TGTGCCAGCAGCTCACTTCCAGGGTGGAACACTGAAGCTTTCTTT.